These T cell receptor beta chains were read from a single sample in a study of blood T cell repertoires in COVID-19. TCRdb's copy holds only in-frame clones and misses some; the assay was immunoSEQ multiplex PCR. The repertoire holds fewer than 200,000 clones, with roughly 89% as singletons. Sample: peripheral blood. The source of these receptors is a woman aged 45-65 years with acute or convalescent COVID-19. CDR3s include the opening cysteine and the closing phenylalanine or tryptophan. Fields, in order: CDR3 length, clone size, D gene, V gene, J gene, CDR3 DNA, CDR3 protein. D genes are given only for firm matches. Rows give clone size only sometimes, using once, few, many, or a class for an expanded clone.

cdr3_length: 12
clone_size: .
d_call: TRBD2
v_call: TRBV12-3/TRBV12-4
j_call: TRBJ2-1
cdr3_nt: TGTGCCAGCAGGCTAGCGGACAATGAGCAGTTCTTC
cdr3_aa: CASRLADNEQFF

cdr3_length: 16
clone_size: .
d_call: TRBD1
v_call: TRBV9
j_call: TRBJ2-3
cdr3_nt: TGTGCCAGCAGCGTAGTTGGGGACAGGGCGGCAGATACGCAGTATTTT
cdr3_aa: CASSVVGDRAADTQYF

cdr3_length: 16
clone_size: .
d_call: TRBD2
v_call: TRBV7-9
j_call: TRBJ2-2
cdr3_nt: TGTGCCAGCAGCTCCACCCGCGGGGGGGGGACCGGGGAGCTGTTTTTT
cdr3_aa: CASSSTRGGGTGELFF

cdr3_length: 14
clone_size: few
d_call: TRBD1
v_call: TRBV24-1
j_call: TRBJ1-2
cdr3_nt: TGTGCCACCAGCGCCGAAGGACAGGGCTTGGGCTACACCTTC
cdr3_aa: CATSAEGQGLGYTF

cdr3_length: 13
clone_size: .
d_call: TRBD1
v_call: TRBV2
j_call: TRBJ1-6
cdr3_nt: TGTGCCACCCTGTACAGGGGGGGTTCACCCCTCCACTTT
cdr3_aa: CATLYRGGSPLHF

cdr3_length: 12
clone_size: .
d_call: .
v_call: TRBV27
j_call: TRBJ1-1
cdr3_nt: TGTGCCAGCAGTTTACCCACAGGGAAGGCTTTCTTT
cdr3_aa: CASSLPTGKAFF

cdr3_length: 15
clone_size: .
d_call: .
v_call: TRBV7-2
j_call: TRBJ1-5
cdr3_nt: TGTGCCAGCAGCTTAGAGGCAGGGTCCAATCAGCCCCAGCATTTT
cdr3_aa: CASSLEAGSNQPQHF

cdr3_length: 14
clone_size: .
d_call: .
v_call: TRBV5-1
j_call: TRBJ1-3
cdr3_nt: TGCGCCAGCAGACCGTTCGCTACTGGAAACACCATATATTTT
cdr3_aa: CASRPFATGNTIYF

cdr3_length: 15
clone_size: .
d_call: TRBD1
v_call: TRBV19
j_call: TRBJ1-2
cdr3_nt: TGTGCCAGTAGTCCGGGACAGGGGGTCTACTATGGCTACACCTTC
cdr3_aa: CASSPGQGVYYGYTF

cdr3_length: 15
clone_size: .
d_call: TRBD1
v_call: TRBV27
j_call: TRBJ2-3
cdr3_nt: TGTGCCAGCAGCCCCCGGGACAGGGGGCTTCGTACGCAGTATTTT
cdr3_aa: CASSPRDRGLRTQYF